The rows below give T cell receptor beta chains drawn from one sample of a study of T cell repertoires in cytomegalovirus infection. No cognate antigen is known for these TCRs. TCRdb fed the reads into MiXCR, producing one record per CDR3 protein. The table lists a few hundred thousand distinct CDR3 sequences, almost 40% of them singletons. This specimen consisted of cultured PBMCs, obtained from culture after CMV antigen stimulation. These receptor sequences come from a human donor in good health (CMV status not recorded). Some clones in this sample may be carry-over from other donors' samples. Each CDR3 is given with its conserved first and last residue. A D gene is named only where the DNA matches it firmly. The size field is filled for only some rows; it gives once, few, many or a size class.

d_gene: .
v_gene: TRBV7-9
abundance: few
j_gene: TRBJ1-1
CDR3aa: CASSPGAPEAFF
CDR3nt: TGTGCCAGCAGTCCCGGGGCCCCTGAAGCTTTCTTT

d_gene: TRBD1
v_gene: TRBV6-8
abundance: .
j_gene: TRBJ2-7
CDR3aa: CASKGGTGFHEQYF
CDR3nt: TGTGCCAGCAAAGGCGGGACAGGGTTCCACGAGCAGTACTTC

d_gene: .
v_gene: TRBV6-2/TRBV6-3
abundance: .
j_gene: TRBJ2-3
CDR3aa: CASSYPKGYTDTQYF
CDR3nt: TGTGCCAGCAGTTACCCCAAGGGGTACACAGATACGCAGTATTTT

d_gene: TRBD1
v_gene: TRBV19
abundance: .
j_gene: TRBJ2-5
CDR3aa: CASTPGTGGKTQYF
CDR3nt: TGTGCCAGTACCCCCGGGACAGGGGGCAAAACCCAGTACTTC

d_gene: TRBD2
v_gene: TRBV20-1
abundance: few
j_gene: TRBJ2-4
CDR3aa: CSADLRGGTLAKNIQYF
CDR3nt: TGCAGTGCTGACCTCCGGGGGGGGACGCTAGCCAAAAACATTCAGTACTTC

d_gene: TRBD2
v_gene: TRBV27
abundance: .
j_gene: TRBJ2-3
CDR3aa: CASNAEAGGPPDTQYF
CDR3nt: TGTGCCAGCAATGCTGAAGCGGGGGGGCCCCCAGATACGCAGTATTTT

d_gene: TRBD2
v_gene: TRBV7-2
abundance: .
j_gene: TRBJ2-3
CDR3aa: CASRGLAGADTQYF
CDR3nt: TGTGCCAGCAGAGGACTAGCGGGAGCAGATACGCAGTATTTT

d_gene: TRBD1
v_gene: TRBV20-1
abundance: few
j_gene: TRBJ1-2
CDR3aa: CSAIALGRGVFNGYTF
CDR3nt: TGCAGTGCTATAGCTCTTGGCAGGGGGGTGTTCAATGGCTACACCTTC

d_gene: .
v_gene: TRBV11-3
abundance: .
j_gene: TRBJ2-1
CDR3aa: CASSLSRVGAYNEQFF
CDR3nt: TGTGCCAGCAGCTTATCTAGGGTGGGGGCCTACAATGAGCAGTTCTTC

d_gene: .
v_gene: TRBV5-3
abundance: .
j_gene: TRBJ2-2
CDR3aa: CASSLLGAGTGELFF
CDR3nt: TGTGCCAGCAGCTTACTAGGGGCGGGCACCGGGGAGCTGTTTTTT

d_gene: .
v_gene: TRBV12-3/TRBV12-4
abundance: few
j_gene: TRBJ1-5
CDR3aa: CASSLDGRADQPQHF
CDR3nt: TGTGCCAGCAGTTTAGATGGCAGGGCGGACCAGCCCCAGCATTTT

d_gene: TRBD2
v_gene: TRBV7-2
abundance: .
j_gene: TRBJ2-4
CDR3aa: CASSFTSGGRYIQYF
CDR3nt: TGTGCCAGCAGCTTCACTAGCGGGGGTAGATACATTCAGTACTTC

d_gene: TRBD2
v_gene: TRBV7-2
abundance: few
j_gene: TRBJ2-5
CDR3aa: CASTPTSGSAETQYF
CDR3nt: TGTGCCAGCACCCCGACTAGCGGGAGTGCGGAGACCCAGTACTTC

d_gene: TRBD2
v_gene: TRBV7-2
abundance: .
j_gene: TRBJ2-1
CDR3aa: CASSSSGGHTYNEQFF
CDR3nt: TGTGCCAGCAGCTCTAGCGGGGGCCACACCTACAATGAGCAGTTCTTC

d_gene: .
v_gene: TRBV6-2/TRBV6-3
abundance: .
j_gene: TRBJ2-3
CDR3aa: CASSIRDNPDTQYF
CDR3nt: TGTGCCAGCAGCATCCGGGACAACCCAGATACGCAGTATTTT

d_gene: TRBD1
v_gene: TRBV15
abundance: few
j_gene: TRBJ2-7
CDR3aa: CATGQGAGEQYF
CDR3nt: TGTGCCACCGGCCAGGGGGCGGGCGAGCAGTACTTC

d_gene: TRBD1
v_gene: TRBV19
abundance: .
j_gene: TRBJ1-1
CDR3aa: CASSPWTGPNTEAFF
CDR3nt: TGTGCCAGTAGTCCGTGGACAGGGCCGAACACTGAAGCTTTCTTT

d_gene: .
v_gene: TRBV6-6
abundance: .
j_gene: TRBJ1-1
CDR3aa: CASQEVAGNTEAFF
CDR3nt: TGTGCCAGCCAAGAGGTTGCAGGGAACACTGAAGCTTTCTTT

d_gene: TRBD1
v_gene: TRBV7-2
abundance: many
j_gene: TRBJ2-7
CDR3aa: CASSTPRGQGGFPLYEQYF
CDR3nt: TGTGCCAGCAGCACACCTCGCGGACAGGGTGGGTTCCCCCTCTACGAGCAGTACTTC

d_gene: .
v_gene: TRBV7-2
abundance: few
j_gene: TRBJ1-5
CDR3aa: CASSLGAGPLPQHF
CDR3nt: TGTGCCAGCAGCTTAGGGGCCGGGCCGCTGCCCCAGCATTTT

d_gene: .
v_gene: TRBV7-2
abundance: few
j_gene: TRBJ2-7
CDR3aa: CASSDRDLNSYEQYF
CDR3nt: TGTGCCAGCAGCGACCGGGACCTCAACTCCTACGAGCAGTACTTC

d_gene: .
v_gene: TRBV11-2
abundance: .
j_gene: TRBJ2-1
CDR3aa: CASSTRRALYNEQFF
CDR3nt: TGTGCCAGCAGCACGCGGAGGGCCCTATACAATGAGCAGTTCTTC

d_gene: .
v_gene: TRBV7-8
abundance: few
j_gene: TRBJ1-1
CDR3aa: CASTPGPRNTEAFF
CDR3nt: TGTGCCAGCACTCCAGGGCCCCGGAACACTGAAGCTTTCTTT

d_gene: .
v_gene: TRBV7-2
abundance: many
j_gene: TRBJ1-3
CDR3aa: CASSSLAGNTIYF
CDR3nt: TGTGCCAGCAGCTCCCTCGCTGGAAACACCATATATTTT

d_gene: TRBD2
v_gene: TRBV5-5
abundance: few
j_gene: TRBJ2-3
CDR3aa: CASSLPSGRKGTQYF
CDR3nt: TGTGCCAGCAGCTTGCCTAGCGGGAGAAAGGGTACGCAGTATTTT

d_gene: TRBD2
v_gene: TRBV10-3
abundance: few
j_gene: TRBJ2-1
CDR3aa: CAITHPGLGFNEQFF
CDR3nt: TGTGCCATCACTCATCCGGGACTAGGTTTCAATGAGCAGTTCTTC

d_gene: .
v_gene: TRBV6-1
abundance: few
j_gene: TRBJ2-6
CDR3aa: CASRSLRGANVLTF
CDR3nt: TGTGCCAGCAGATCCCTCCGTGGGGCCAACGTCCTGACTTTC

d_gene: .
v_gene: TRBV18
abundance: .
j_gene: TRBJ2-7
CDR3aa: CASSPLGGNEQYF
CDR3nt: TGTGCCAGCTCACCATTGGGCGGGAACGAGCAGTACTTC

d_gene: TRBD2
v_gene: TRBV10-3
abundance: .
j_gene: TRBJ2-3
CDR3aa: CAISLSAGATDTQYF
CDR3nt: TGTGCCATCAGCCTATCAGCGGGAGCCACAGATACGCAGTATTTT

d_gene: .
v_gene: TRBV6-1
abundance: .
j_gene: TRBJ2-7
CDR3aa: CASSPFRGEQYF
CDR3nt: TGTGCCAGCAGTCCGTTCAGAGGCGAGCAGTACTTC

d_gene: TRBD2
v_gene: TRBV29-1
abundance: .
j_gene: TRBJ2-3
CDR3aa: CSGTGGTDTQYF
CDR3nt: TGCAGCGGGACCGGGGGGACAGATACGCAGTATTTT

d_gene: TRBD2
v_gene: TRBV6-5
abundance: few
j_gene: TRBJ2-1
CDR3aa: CASSYARFGRGSYNEQFF
CDR3nt: TGTGCCAGCAGTTACGCGCGGTTCGGGCGGGGGTCTTACAATGAGCAGTTCTTC

d_gene: TRBD2
v_gene: TRBV19
abundance: .
j_gene: TRBJ2-3
CDR3aa: CATTGSGGSFPDTQYF
CDR3nt: TGTGCCACAACCGGTAGCGGGGGAAGTTTCCCAGATACGCAGTATTTT

d_gene: .
v_gene: TRBV7-2
abundance: few
j_gene: TRBJ1-1
CDR3aa: CASSYKQGTEAFF
CDR3nt: TGTGCCAGCAGTTACAAACAGGGAACTGAAGCTTTCTTT

d_gene: .
v_gene: TRBV12-3/TRBV12-4
abundance: .
j_gene: TRBJ2-2
CDR3aa: CASSFWGEDTGELFF
CDR3nt: TGTGCCAGCAGTTTTTGGGGAGAGGACACCGGGGAGCTGTTTTTT

d_gene: TRBD2
v_gene: TRBV4-3
abundance: few
j_gene: TRBJ2-1
CDR3aa: CASSHLLAGENEQFF
CDR3nt: TGCGCCAGCAGCCATCTCCTAGCGGGGGAGAATGAGCAGTTCTTC

d_gene: .
v_gene: TRBV7-6
abundance: few
j_gene: TRBJ1-1
CDR3aa: CASVQGMNTEAFF
CDR3nt: TGTGCCAGCGTACAGGGAATGAACACTGAAGCTTTCTTT

d_gene: .
v_gene: TRBV2
abundance: .
j_gene: TRBJ2-3
CDR3aa: CASSEAIVGDTQYF
CDR3nt: TGTGCCAGCAGTGAGGCTATAGTAGGAGATACGCAGTATTTT

d_gene: .
v_gene: TRBV5-1
abundance: .
j_gene: TRBJ2-1
CDR3aa: CASSLVPGVSDEQFF
CDR3nt: TGCGCCAGCAGCTTGGTTCCGGGGGTATCCGATGAGCAGTTCTTC

d_gene: .
v_gene: TRBV20-1
abundance: .
j_gene: TRBJ2-3
CDR3aa: CSVGWGTDTQYF
CDR3nt: TGCAGTGTGGGGTGGGGCACAGATACGCAGTATTTT

d_gene: .
v_gene: TRBV20-1
abundance: .
j_gene: TRBJ1-2
CDR3aa: CSARDPRGVYGYTF
CDR3nt: TGCAGTGCTAGAGATCCTCGCGGGGTGTATGGCTACACCTTC

d_gene: TRBD2
v_gene: TRBV12-3/TRBV12-4
abundance: .
j_gene: TRBJ2-3
CDR3aa: CASSPLAGDSDTQYF
CDR3nt: TGTGCCAGCAGTCCTCTAGCGGGAGACTCAGATACGCAGTATTTT

d_gene: TRBD1
v_gene: TRBV7-9
abundance: .
j_gene: TRBJ2-3
CDR3aa: CASSLHPGQVTSTDTQYF
CDR3nt: TGTGCCAGCAGCTTACATCCGGGACAGGTTACTAGCACAGATACGCAGTATTTT

d_gene: .
v_gene: TRBV5-1
abundance: .
j_gene: TRBJ1-5
CDR3aa: CASSLGEGGQPQHF
CDR3nt: TGCGCCAGCAGCTTGGGTGAGGGGGGACAGCCCCAGCATTTT

d_gene: .
v_gene: TRBV7-2
abundance: .
j_gene: TRBJ2-1
CDR3aa: CASSLAPGGGHEQFF
CDR3nt: TGTGCCAGCAGCTTAGCGCCGGGGGGCGGGCATGAGCAGTTCTTC

d_gene: .
v_gene: TRBV10-3
abundance: .
j_gene: TRBJ1-5
CDR3aa: CAISEYGGGLQPQHF
CDR3nt: TGTGCCATCAGTGAGTATGGGGGTGGATTACAGCCCCAGCATTTT

d_gene: .
v_gene: TRBV12-3/TRBV12-4
abundance: .
j_gene: TRBJ1-5
CDR3aa: CASSLWGKGQPQHF
CDR3nt: TGTGCCAGCAGTTTATGGGGGAAAGGGCAGCCCCAGCATTTT

d_gene: .
v_gene: TRBV7-2
abundance: .
j_gene: TRBJ2-5
CDR3aa: CASSPVAAARETQYF
CDR3nt: TGTGCCAGCAGCCCTGTGGCGGCAGCCCGAGAGACCCAGTACTTC

d_gene: .
v_gene: TRBV7-2
abundance: .
j_gene: TRBJ1-5
CDR3aa: CASSSTGTLGEPQHF
CDR3nt: TGTGCCAGCAGCTCTACCGGGACCCTCGGTGAGCCCCAGCATTTT

d_gene: .
v_gene: TRBV5-1
abundance: .
j_gene: TRBJ2-3
CDR3aa: CASSSEVVVDTQYF
CDR3nt: TGCGCCAGCAGCTCCGAGGTCGTGGTAGATACGCAGTATTTT

d_gene: .
v_gene: TRBV6-6
abundance: few
j_gene: TRBJ2-3
CDR3aa: CASKASGTDTQYF
CDR3nt: TGTGCCAGCAAGGCTAGCGGCACAGATACGCAGTATTTT

d_gene: TRBD1
v_gene: TRBV19
abundance: few
j_gene: TRBJ2-7
CDR3aa: CASSRKGQPAYEQYF
CDR3nt: TGTGCCAGTAGTAGAAAGGGACAGCCGGCCTACGAGCAGTACTTC

d_gene: TRBD2
v_gene: TRBV7-6
abundance: .
j_gene: TRBJ2-5
CDR3aa: CASSLRVGLAGVETQYF
CDR3nt: TGTGCCAGCAGCTTAAGGGTCGGACTAGCGGGGGTTGAGACCCAGTACTTC

d_gene: TRBD2
v_gene: TRBV20-1
abundance: .
j_gene: TRBJ2-3
CDR3aa: CSAYPESVGLAGGTDTQYF
CDR3nt: TGCAGTGCTTACCCAGAGTCCGTAGGACTAGCGGGGGGAACAGATACGCAGTATTTT

d_gene: .
v_gene: TRBV7-2
abundance: few
j_gene: TRBJ2-5
CDR3aa: CASSLRDAEETQYF
CDR3nt: TGTGCCAGCAGCTTGCGGGACGCCGAAGAGACCCAGTACTTC

d_gene: TRBD1
v_gene: TRBV20-1
abundance: few
j_gene: TRBJ1-5
CDR3aa: CSAGGTGGRQPQHF
CDR3nt: TGCAGTGCTGGCGGGACAGGGGGCAGGCAGCCCCAGCATTTT